This T cell receptor beta chain was sequenced for a study of glioma-infiltrating T cells after dendritic cell vaccination. Profiling relied on immunoSEQ multiplex PCR, and the TCRdb table lists in-frame clones only, not all of them. Of roughly 100,000 clones in the sample, approximately 81% are singletons; the top ten hold just under 3%. Trimming pared 3 bases from V and 3 bases from J, leaving 12 bases between. This CDR3 has 14 amino acids. Germline V gene lookup returns CDR1 LNHDA and CDR2 SQIVND (reference sequence). The sequenced sample was blood, obtained before dendritic cell vaccination. This chain joins TRBV19 and TRBJ2-7, with a tentative D call TRBD1 (5 bases). This TCR was sampled from a human donor with glioblastoma. CDR3 nucleotide sequence: TGTGCCAGTAGTATGGGGCAGAATGGCTACGAGCAGTACTTC. Its protein product is CASSMGQNGYEQYF.